Listed here is a single TCR beta chain. The antigen remains undetermined. The method was immunoSEQ multiplex PCR; TCRdb's version includes in-frame clones alone and lacks a portion of them. The table lists about 25,000 clones, about 95% of them singletons. This sample was taken from a study of graft-versus-host responses after intestinal transplantation. Germline V gives CDR1 MNHEY, CDR2 SMNVEV (reference sequence). Trimming cost V 0 bases and J 3 bases, with 5 bases left between them. This CDR3 comprises 13 residues. Study-wide points: The highest levels of circulating GvH clones went along with early declines in HvG clones after transplant.

This sequence joins TRBV27 and TRBJ1-2; possibly TRBD1 for D (5 bases). Sequencing used PBMCs, obtained 30 days after intestinal transplant. The sequence derives from a human patient who received an intestinal transplant, so some T cells may come from the graft donor. For the CDR3, the DNA is TGTGCCAGCAGTTTATCGGGGGACTATGGCTACACCTTC. Its protein is CASSLSGDYGYTF.